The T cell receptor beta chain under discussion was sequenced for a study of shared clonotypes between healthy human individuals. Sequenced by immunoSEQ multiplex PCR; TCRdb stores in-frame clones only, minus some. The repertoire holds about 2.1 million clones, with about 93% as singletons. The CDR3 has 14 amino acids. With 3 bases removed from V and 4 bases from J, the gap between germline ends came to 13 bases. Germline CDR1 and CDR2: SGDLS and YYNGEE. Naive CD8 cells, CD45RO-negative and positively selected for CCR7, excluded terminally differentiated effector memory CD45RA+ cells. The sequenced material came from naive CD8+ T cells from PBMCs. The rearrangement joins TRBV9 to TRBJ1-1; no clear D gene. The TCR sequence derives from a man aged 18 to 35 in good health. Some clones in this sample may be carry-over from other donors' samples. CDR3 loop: CASSESVVSTEAFF. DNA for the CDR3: TGTGCCAGCAGCGAATCAGTCGTAAGCACTGAAGCTTTCTTT. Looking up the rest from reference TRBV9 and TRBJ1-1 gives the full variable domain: DSGVTQTPKHLITATGQRVTLRCSPRSGDLSVYWYQQSLDQGLQFLIQYYNGEERAKGNILERFSAQQFPDLHSELNLSSLELGDSALYFCASSESVVSTEAFFGQGTRLTVV.